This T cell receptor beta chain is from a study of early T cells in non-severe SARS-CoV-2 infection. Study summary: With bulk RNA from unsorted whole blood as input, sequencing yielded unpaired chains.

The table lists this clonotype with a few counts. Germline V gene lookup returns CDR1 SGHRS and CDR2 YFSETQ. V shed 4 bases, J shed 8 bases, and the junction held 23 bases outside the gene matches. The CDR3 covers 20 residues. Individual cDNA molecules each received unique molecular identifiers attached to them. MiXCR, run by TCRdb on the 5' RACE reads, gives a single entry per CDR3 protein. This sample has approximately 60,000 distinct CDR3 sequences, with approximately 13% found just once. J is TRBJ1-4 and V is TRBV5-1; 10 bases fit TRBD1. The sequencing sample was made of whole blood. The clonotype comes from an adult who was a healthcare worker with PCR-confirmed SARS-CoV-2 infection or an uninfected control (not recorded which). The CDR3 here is CASSKRTGGVFNLGTEKLFF. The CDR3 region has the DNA TGCGCCAGCAGCAAACGGACAGGGGGAGTATTTAATCTGGGGACGGAAAAACTGTTTTTT.